This entry is about one T cell receptor beta chain. What it binds is unknown. The data originate from a study of graft-versus-host responses after intestinal transplantation. Study in general: The study gave all recipients anti-thymocyte globulin induction, then tacrolimus and steroids for roughly 3 years.

Profiled with immunoSEQ multiplex PCR; TCRdb holds only in-frame clones, not every one. The sample consists of approximately 90,000 clones, around 92% of them appearing once. Study-level findings and limits: Recipient marrow held GvH clones, some first seen in ileum or blood. Early post-transplant HvG declines showed an association with peak circulating GvH clone levels.

This CDR3 spans 15 amino acids. Germline-derived CDR1 and CDR2 are LNHNV and YYDKDF (reference sequence). V lost 2 bases, J lost 7 bases, and 15 bases lay in between. Specimen: unstimulated CD8+ T cells sorted from spleen or lymph node cells, collected before transplant. The origin of this receptor is a human donor who was the organ donor for an intestinal transplant. This chain connects TRBV15 to TRBJ2-1, with D possibly matching TRBD1 (7 bases). The chain's CDR3 is CATSRRGGAGNEQFF. The DNA of the CDR3 is TGTGCCACCAGCAGAAGAGGGGGCGCGGGGAATGAGCAGTTCTTC.